This TCR beta chain emerged from a study of blood T cell repertoires in COVID-19. Turning to the study itself: There were acute and convalescent COVID-19 samples, and they came from the United States, Italy and Spain. In each case, the material was cDNA or gDNA derived from T cells, B-cell-depleted T cells, or PBMCs.

Participants were aged about 18 to 89 years from approximately 25 US areas. In the authors' methods: By means of reference gene primer amplification, nucleated cell counts were estimated. The repertoire was sequenced with immunoSEQ multiplex PCR; TCRdb's copy has only in-frame clones and lacks some. The DNA was the basis for D and trimming; V, J and clone size are from that table. The sample records some 240,000 clones, 88% being singletons. The CDR3 length is 16 residues. Losses at the gene ends were 3 bases for V and 1 base for J; bases not matched to a gene: 5. CDR1 is LNHDA and CDR2 is SQIVND in the germline V gene (reference sequence).

The sequence derives from a woman aged 40-49 years who had been exposed to COVID-19. V gene TRBV19 combines with J gene TRBJ2-5, with TRBD2 matching over 10 bases. The material sequenced was PBMCs or T cells enriched from blood (not recorded which). The chain's CDR3 is CASSIDSGGTQETQYF. The CDR3 DNA sequence: TGTGCCAGTAGTATTGATAGCGGGGGGACCCAAGAGACCCAGTACTTC.